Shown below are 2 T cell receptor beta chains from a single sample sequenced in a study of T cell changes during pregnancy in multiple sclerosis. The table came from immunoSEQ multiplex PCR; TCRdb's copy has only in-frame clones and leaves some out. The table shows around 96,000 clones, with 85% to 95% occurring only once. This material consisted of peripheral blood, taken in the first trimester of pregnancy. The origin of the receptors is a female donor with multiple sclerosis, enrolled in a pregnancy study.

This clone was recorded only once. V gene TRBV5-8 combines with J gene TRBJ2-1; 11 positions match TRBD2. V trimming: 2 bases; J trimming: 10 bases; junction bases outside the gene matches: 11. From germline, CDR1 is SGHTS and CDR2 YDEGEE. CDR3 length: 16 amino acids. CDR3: CASSFPLAGGPHEQFF. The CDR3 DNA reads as TGTGCCAGCAGCTTCCCATTAGCGGGGGGGCCCCACGAGCAGTTCTTC.

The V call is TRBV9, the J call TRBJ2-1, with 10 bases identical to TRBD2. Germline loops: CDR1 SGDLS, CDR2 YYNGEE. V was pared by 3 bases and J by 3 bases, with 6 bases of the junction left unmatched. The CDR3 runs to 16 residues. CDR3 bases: TGTGCCAGCAGCGCTAGCGGGGGCGCAGTCTACAATGAGCAGTTCTTC. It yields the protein CASSASGGAVYNEQFF.